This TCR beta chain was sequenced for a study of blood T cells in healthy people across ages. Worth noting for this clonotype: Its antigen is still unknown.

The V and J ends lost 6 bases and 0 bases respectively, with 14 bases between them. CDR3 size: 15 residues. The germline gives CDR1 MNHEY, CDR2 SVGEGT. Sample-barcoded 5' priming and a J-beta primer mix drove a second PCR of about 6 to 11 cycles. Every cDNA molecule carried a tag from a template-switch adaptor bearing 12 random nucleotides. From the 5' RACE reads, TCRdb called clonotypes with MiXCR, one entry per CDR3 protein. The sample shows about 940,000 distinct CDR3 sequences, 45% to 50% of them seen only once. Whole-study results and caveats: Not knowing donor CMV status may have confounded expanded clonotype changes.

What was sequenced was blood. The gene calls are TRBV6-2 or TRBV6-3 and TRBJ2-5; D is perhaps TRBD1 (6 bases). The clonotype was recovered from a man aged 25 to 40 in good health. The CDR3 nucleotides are TGTGCCAGCAGCCGGGGAGACAGGTACCAAGAGACCCAGTACTTC. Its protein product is CASSRGDRYQETQYF.